Below, one T cell receptor (beta chain) is given with its context. Antigen specificity is unknown. These data are taken from a study of cytomegalovirus exposure and HLA in healthy donors. Background on the study: Of all 400 or so donors who were genotyped, roughly 81% belonged to the Caucasian-associated ancestry cluster. General study results and limits: In an earlier analysis, most TCR beta V segments were productive about 87% or about 30% of the time. A later analysis linked 15,000 to 20,000 TCR beta sequences to HLA alleles at 0.05 false discovery rate.

PCR employed 60 Vbeta and 13 Jbeta primers. The data were produced by immunoSEQ multiplex PCR, yet TCRdb's version contains in-frame clones alone and is incomplete. Among 140,000 or so clones, around 86% were seen once, and the ten largest hold less than 3.5%. The donors (healthy individuals) were bone marrow donors. The CDR3 has 11 residues. V dropped 0 bases and J dropped 7 bases, with 4 bases sitting between them. The germline CDR1 and CDR2 sequences are SGHTA and FQGNSA. The chain carries TRBV7-2 and TRBJ2-7; D unresolved. The material sequenced was PBMCs. This receptor was taken from a woman in her 30s in good health and CMV-seronegative. The CDR3 coding sequence is TGTGCCAGCAGCTTAGCGCGAGAGCAGTACTTC. Its protein is CASSLAREQYF.